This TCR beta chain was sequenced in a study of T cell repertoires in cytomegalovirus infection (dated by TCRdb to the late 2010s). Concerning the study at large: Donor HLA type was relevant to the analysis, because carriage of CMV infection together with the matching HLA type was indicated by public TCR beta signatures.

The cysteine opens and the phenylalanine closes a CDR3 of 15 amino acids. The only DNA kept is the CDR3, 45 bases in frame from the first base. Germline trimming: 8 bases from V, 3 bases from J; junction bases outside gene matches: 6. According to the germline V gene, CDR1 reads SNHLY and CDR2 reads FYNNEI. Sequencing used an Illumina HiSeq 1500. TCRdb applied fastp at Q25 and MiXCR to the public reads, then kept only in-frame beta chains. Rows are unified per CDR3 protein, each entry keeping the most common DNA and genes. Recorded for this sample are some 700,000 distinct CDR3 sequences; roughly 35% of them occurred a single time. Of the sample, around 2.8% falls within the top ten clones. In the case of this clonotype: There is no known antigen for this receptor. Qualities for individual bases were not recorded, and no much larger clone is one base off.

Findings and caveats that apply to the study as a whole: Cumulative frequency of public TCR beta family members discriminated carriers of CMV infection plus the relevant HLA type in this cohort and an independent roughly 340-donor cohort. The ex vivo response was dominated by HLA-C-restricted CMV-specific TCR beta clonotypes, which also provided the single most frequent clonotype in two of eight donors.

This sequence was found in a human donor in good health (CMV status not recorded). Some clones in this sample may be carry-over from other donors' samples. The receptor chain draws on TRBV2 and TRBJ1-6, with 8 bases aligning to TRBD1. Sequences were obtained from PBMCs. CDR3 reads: CASRQGAGYNSPLHF. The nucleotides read TGTGCCAGCCGTCAGGGGGCGGGCTATAATTCACCCCTCCACTTT.